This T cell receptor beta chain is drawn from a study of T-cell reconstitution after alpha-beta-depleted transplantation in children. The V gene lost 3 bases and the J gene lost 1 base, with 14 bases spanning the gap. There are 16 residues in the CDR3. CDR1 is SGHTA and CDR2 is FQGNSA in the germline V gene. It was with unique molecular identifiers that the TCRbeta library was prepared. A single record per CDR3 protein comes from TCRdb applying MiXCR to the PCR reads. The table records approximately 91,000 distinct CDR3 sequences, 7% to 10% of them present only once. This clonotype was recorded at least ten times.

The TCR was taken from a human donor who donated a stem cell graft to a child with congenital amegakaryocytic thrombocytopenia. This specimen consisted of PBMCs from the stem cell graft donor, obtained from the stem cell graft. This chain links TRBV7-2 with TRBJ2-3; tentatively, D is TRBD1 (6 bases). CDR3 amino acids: CASSFPDRKRTDTQYF. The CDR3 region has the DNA TGTGCCAGCAGCTTTCCGGACAGAAAGCGCACAGATACGCAGTATTTT.